This TCR beta chain was found in a study of human T cells and chemical hapten exposure. Study overall: Sensitization involved placing 2% DPC onto an approximately 2 cm by approximately 2 cm region of upper inner arm skin.

The germline V and J ends were trimmed by 6 bases and 2 bases, with 10 bases remaining between them. The CDR3 length is 13 residues. Germline V CDR1 and CDR2: MNHEY, SVGAGI. This clonotype was seen a few times. Via MiXCR, TCRdb re-called the RACE reads, giving one row per CDR3 protein. The profile shows 300,000 to 400,000 distinct CDR3 sequences, about 5.1% of them singletons. As for time point: pre-sensitization, week 0. Treatment denoted: therapeutic diphenylcyclopropenone sensitization with weekly scalp DPC. The chain links TRBV6-5 to TRBJ2-5; no reliable D call. This TCR was sampled from a woman between 45 and 65 years old with alopecia areata. Some clones in this sample may be carry-over from other donors' samples. The sample in question was whole blood, obtained in connection with sensitization to the hapten diphenylcyclopropenone (DPC). The CDR3 here is CASRSFGQETQYF. CDR3 bases: TGTGCCAGCAGAAGTTTTGGGCAAGAGACCCAGTACTTC.